This T cell receptor beta chain comes out of a study of Ad26.COV2.S vaccination and SARS-CoV-2 variants. On the study more broadly: By the intramuscular route, Ad26.COV2.S was given once, or twice 56 days apart.

About this clone itself: Its antigen is currently unknown.

Study-wide results and limits: Similar non-spike TCR breadth was seen in vaccine and placebo recipients. Placebo recipients trailed vaccine recipients in spike-specific TCR breadth.

Germline trimming cut 0 bases from V and 2 bases from J; bases unmatched to any gene: 14. CDR3 length equals 20 residues. CDR1 and CDR2 (germline): SGHRS, YFSETQ. Sequencing was performed with immunoSEQ multiplex PCR; in TCRdb, only in-frame clones are kept and a portion is missing. This table has about 480,000 clones, about 83% appearing once. Sample treatment: about 20 received Ad26.COV2.S at low or high dose, single or two shots; about 5 received placebo; per-sample allocation not given. At day 63 after the first vaccine or placebo injection, samples were drawn. Built on an Ad26 vector, the vaccine expressed Wuhan-strain SARS-CoV-2 spike.

The chain has TRBV5-1 and TRBJ2-1; TRBD2 aligns across 10 bases. The source of this sequence is a person between 18 and 65 years old who received the Ad26.COV2.S COVID-19 vaccine or a placebo. The source was peripheral blood, collected in a trial of Ad26.COV2.S vaccine versus placebo. The CDR3 loop is CASSLAQGLAGVGPYNEQFF. The CDR3 DNA follows: TGCGCCAGCAGCTTGGCACAGGGGCTAGCGGGAGTAGGACCCTACAATGAGCAGTTCTTC. The variable domain in full, completed from reference TRBV5-1 and TRBJ2-1, reads KAGVTQTPRYLIKTRGQQVTLSCSPISGHRSVSWYQQTPGQGLQFLFEYFSETQRNKGNFPGRFSGRQFSNSRSEMNVSTLELGDSALYLCASSLAQGLAGVGPYNEQFFGPGTRLTVL.